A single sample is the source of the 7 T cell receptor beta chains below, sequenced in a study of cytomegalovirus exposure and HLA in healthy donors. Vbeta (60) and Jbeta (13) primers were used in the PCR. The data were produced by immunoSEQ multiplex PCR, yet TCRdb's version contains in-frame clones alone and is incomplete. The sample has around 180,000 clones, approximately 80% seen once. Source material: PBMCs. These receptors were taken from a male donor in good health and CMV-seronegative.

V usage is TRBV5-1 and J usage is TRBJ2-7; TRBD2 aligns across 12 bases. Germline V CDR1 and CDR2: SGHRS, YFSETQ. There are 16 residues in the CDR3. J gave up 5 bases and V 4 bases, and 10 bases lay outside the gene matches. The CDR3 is CASSMGLAGGPDEQYF. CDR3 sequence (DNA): TGCGCCAGCAGCATGGGCCTAGCGGGGGGGCCCGACGAGCAGTACTTC. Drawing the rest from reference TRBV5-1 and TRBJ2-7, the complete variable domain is KAGVTQTPRYLIKTRGQQVTLSCSPISGHRSVSWYQQTPGQGLQFLFEYFSETQRNKGNFPGRFSGRQFSNSRSEMNVSTLELGDSALYLCASSMGLAGGPDEQYFGPGTRLTVT.

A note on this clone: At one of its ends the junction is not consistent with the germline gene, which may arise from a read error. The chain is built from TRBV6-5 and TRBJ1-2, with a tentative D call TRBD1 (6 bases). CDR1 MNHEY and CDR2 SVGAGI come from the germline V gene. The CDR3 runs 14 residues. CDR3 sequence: CASTQGNGHYGYPF. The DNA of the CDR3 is TGTGCCAGCACACAGGGAAACGGACACTATGGCTACCCCTTC.

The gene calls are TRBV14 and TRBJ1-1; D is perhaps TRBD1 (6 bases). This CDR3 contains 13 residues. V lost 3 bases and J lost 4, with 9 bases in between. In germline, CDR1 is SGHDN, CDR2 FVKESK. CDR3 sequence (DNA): TGTGCCAGCAGCCATGGCAGGGGCACTGAAGCTTTCTTT. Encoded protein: CASSHGRGTEAFF.

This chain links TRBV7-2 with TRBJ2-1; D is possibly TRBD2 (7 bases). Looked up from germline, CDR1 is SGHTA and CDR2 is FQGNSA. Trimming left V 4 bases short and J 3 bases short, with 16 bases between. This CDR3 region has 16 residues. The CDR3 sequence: CASSSIGGTIYNEQFF. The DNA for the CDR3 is TGTGCCAGCAGCTCAATAGGGGGGACTATCTACAATGAGCAGTTCTTC.

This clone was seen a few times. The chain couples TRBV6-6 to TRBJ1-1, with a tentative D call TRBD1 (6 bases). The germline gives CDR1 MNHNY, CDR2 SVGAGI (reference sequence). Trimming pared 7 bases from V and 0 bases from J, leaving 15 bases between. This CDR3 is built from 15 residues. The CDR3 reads CASKGTSSMNTEAFF. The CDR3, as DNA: TGTGCCAGCAAGGGGACAAGCTCAATGAACACTGAAGCTTTCTTT.

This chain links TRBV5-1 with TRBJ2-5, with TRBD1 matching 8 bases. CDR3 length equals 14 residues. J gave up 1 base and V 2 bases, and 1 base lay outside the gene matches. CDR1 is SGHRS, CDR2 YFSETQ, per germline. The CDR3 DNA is TGCGCCAGCAGCTTTCAGGGGGCCCAAGAGACCCAGTACTTC. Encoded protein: CASSFQGAQETQYF.

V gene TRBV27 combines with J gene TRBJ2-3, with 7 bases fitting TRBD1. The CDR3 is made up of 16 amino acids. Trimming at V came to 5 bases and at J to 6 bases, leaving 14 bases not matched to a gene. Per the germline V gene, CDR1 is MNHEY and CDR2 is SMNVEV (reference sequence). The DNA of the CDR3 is TGTGCCAGCAGTCCTAGGACAGGTTTAGGGTCGGATACGCAGTATTTT. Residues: CASSPRTGLGSDTQYF.